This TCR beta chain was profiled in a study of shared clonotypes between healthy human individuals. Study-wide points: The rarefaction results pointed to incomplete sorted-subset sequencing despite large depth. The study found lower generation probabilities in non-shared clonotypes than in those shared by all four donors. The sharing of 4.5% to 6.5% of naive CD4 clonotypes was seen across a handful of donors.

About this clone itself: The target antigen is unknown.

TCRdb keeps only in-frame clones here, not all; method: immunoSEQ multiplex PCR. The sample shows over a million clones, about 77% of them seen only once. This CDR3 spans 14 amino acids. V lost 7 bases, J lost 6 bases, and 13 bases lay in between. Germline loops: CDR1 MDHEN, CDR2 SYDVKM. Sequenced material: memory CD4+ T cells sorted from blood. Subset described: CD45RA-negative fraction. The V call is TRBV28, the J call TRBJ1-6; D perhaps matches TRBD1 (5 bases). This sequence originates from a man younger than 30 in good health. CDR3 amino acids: CASMTGTSNSPLHF. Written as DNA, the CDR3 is TGTGCCAGCATGACCGGGACTTCTAATTCACCCCTCCACTTT.